This T cell receptor (beta chain) is drawn from a study of shared clonotypes between healthy human individuals. The CDR3 totals 15 residues. V was clipped by 2 bases and J by 1 base, with 9 bases between them. Germline V gene lookup returns CDR1 MNHNS and CDR2 SASEGT. Study-wide results and caveats: Clonotypes which were not shared had lower generation probabilities than clonotypes that all four donors shared.

As processed by the authors: Junction-only immunoSEQ data arrived without quality scores, meaning filtering differed. Assay used: immunoSEQ multiplex PCR; TCRdb lists only in-frame clones, some missing. That table supplies the V and J calls and clone size; D and trimming were determined from the DNA. Of about 2,500,000 clones in the sample, more than 80% were seen once. As concerns this clone: Its cognate antigen is unknown.

The sequence was obtained from a man between 18 and 35 years old in good health. V usage is TRBV6-1 and J usage is TRBJ1-5, with TRBD1 as a possible D gene (5 bases). Sequenced sample: naive CD4+ T cells sorted from blood. Sample subset: CD45RA+ positively selected. CDR3 DNA: TGTGCCAGCAGTGAACCCCGGGACAGCAATCAGCCCCAGCATTTT. Amino acid sequence: CASSEPRDSNQPQHF.